This T cell receptor beta chain appears in the sequencing data of a study of blood T cells in healthy people across ages. Study conclusions and caveats: Any changes in expanded clonotypes were possibly confounded, as donor CMV status remained unknown. More naive CD4+ cells and higher diversity were found in long-lived than in aged donors.

There are many counts of this clonotype. Its antigen is not known. Primed by a sample-barcoded 5' primer and a J-beta primer mix, a second PCR proceeded for about 7 to 11 cycles. TCRdb processed the 5' RACE reads anew with MiXCR; each CDR3 protein has one entry. Of some 290,000 distinct CDR3 sequences listed, 25% to 30% were seen once; the top ten hold approximately 28%. Each donor gave 9.5 to 10 milliliters of peripheral blood. PBMCs numbering at least 6.5 million were isolated per sample. This clonotype was obtained from a woman in her seventies in good health. Material: blood.

CDR3 DNA: TGTGCCAGCGGACCGGGACGGGCGCAGTATTTT. Its translation: CASGPGRAQYF. The chain joins TRBV25-1 to TRBJ2-3; D may be TRBD1 or TRBD2 (5 bases each). V was trimmed by 8 bases and J by 10 bases, leaving 13 bases between them. This CDR3 comprises 11 residues. Germline V CDR1 and CDR2: MGHDK, SYGVNS.